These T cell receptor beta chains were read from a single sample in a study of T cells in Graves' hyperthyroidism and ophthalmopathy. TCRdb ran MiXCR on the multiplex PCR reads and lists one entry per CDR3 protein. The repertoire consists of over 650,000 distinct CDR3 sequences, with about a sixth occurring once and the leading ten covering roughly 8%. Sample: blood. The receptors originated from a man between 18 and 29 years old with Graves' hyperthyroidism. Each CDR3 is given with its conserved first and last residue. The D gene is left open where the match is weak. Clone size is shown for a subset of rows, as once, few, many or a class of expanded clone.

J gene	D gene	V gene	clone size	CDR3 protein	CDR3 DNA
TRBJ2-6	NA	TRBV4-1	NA	CASSQAGESGANVLTF	TGCGCCAGCAGCCAAGCAGGGGAATCTGGGGCCAACGTCCTGACTTTC
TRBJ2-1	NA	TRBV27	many	CASSPSASSYNEQFF	TGTGCCAGCAGCCCAAGCGCGAGCTCCTACAATGAGCAGTTCTTC
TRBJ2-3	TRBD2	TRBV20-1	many	CSAISGISTDTQYF	TGCAGTGCCATTAGCGGGATCAGCACAGATACGCAGTATTTT
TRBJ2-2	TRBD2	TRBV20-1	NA	CSARARTSGSNTGELFF	TGCAGTGCTAGAGCCCGTACTAGCGGGTCCAACACCGGGGAGCTGTTTTTT
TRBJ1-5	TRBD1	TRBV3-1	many	CASSPAGQGSQPQHF	TGTGCCAGCAGCCCAGCGGGACAGGGAAGTCAGCCCCAGCATTTT
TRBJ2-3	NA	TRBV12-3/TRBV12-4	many	CASRQADTQYF	TGTGCCAGCAGACAAGCAGATACGCAGTATTTT
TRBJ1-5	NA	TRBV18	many	CASSPRRESNQPQHF	TGTGCCAGCTCACCACGCAGGGAGAGCAATCAGCCCCAGCATTTT
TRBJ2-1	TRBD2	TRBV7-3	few	CASSPGLAGGRYNEQFF	TGTGCCAGCAGCCCCGGACTAGCGGGAGGGAGGTACAATGAGCAGTTCTTC
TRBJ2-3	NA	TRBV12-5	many	CASGLRGHTGDTQYF	TGTGCTAGTGGTTTGAGGGGCCACACGGGAGATACGCAGTATTTT
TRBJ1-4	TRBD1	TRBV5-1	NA	CASSGTGLGEKLFF	TGCGCCAGCAGCGGGACAGGGTTGGGGGAAAAACTGTTTTTT
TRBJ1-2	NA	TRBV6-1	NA	CASSRTPGGVYYGYTF	TGTGCCAGCAGTCGGACACCGGGAGGGGTATACTATGGCTACACCTTC
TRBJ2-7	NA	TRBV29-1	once	CSASTRRSYEQYF	TGCAGCGCTTCGACACGCCGCTCCTACGAGCAGTACTTC
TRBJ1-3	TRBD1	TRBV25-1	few	CASSPSWGQGSGNTIYF	TGTGCCAGCAGTCCGTCCTGGGGACAGGGAAGTGGAAACACCATATATTTT
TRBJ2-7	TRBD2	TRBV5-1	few	CASSLAVAGVTGEQYF	TGCGCCAGCAGCTTGGCTGTAGCGGGAGTCACGGGGGAGCAGTACTTC
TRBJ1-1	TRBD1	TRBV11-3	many	CASSPGEGAGTEAFF	TGTGCCAGCAGCCCCGGGGAGGGGGCGGGCACTGAAGCTTTCTTT
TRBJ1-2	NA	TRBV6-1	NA	CASRPFGARSQNYGYTF	TGTGCCAGCAGGCCCTTTGGGGCGCGTTCCCAGAACTATGGCTACACCTTC
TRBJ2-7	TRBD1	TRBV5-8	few	CASSLGGQGGSEQYF	TGTGCCAGCAGCTTGGGTGGACAGGGGGGATCCGAGCAGTACTTC
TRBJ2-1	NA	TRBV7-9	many	CASSLGQTSYNEQFF	TGTGCCAGCAGCTTAGGACAGACCTCCTACAATGAGCAGTTCTTC
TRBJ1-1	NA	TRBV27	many	CASSYRRVTEAFF	TGTGCCAGCTCGTATCGACGAGTCACTGAAGCTTTCTTT
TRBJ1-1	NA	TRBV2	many	CASSANGRMNTEAFF	TGTGCCAGCAGTGCGAACGGACGCATGAACACTGAAGCTTTCTTT
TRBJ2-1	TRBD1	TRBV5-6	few	CASSLWDRDTNEQFF	TGTGCCAGCAGCTTGTGGGACAGGGACACCAATGAGCAGTTCTTC
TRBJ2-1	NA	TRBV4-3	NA	CASSQEGTQEDNEQFF	TGCGCCAGCAGCCAAGAGGGGACCCAAGAAGACAATGAGCAGTTCTTC
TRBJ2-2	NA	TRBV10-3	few	CAISGALGNTGELFF	TGTGCCATCAGTGGGGCCTTGGGGAACACCGGGGAGCTGTTTTTT
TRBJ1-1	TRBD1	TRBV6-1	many	CASSDPGQLTEAFF	TGTGCCAGCAGTGACCCGGGACAGTTGACTGAAGCTTTCTTT